What follows describes a single TCR beta chain. Its antigen remains unidentified. The data were obtained in a study of shared clonotypes between healthy human individuals. Study-level findings and limits: A generally larger estimated richness was seen in naive subsets than in memory subsets.

Study processing details: ImmunoSEQ output lacked quality scores and full-length reads, limiting matched filtering. Sequenced by immunoSEQ multiplex PCR; TCRdb stores in-frame clones only, minus some. Clone size and V and J calls were adopted from that table, with D and trimming inferred from the DNA. The table lists a few million clones, 85% to 95% of them singletons. This CDR3 comprises 12 residues. Germline V gene lookup returns CDR1 SGHTA and CDR2 FQGNSA. V was clipped by 0 bases and J by 14 bases; unmatched bases: 4. Donors comprised healthy HIV-negative adults lacking recent acute infections or vaccinations.

The rearrangement joins TRBV7-2 to TRBJ2-1; 7 positions agree with TRBD2. Material: naive CD4+ T cells from PBMCs. Subset defined: CD45RA+ positively selected. The receptor's source is a man between 18 and 35 years old in good health. Some clones in this sample may be carry-over from other donors' samples. The CDR3 spells CASSLAGGREFF. In nucleotides, the CDR3 is TGTGCCAGCAGCTTAGCAGGCGGGAGAGAGTTCTTC.